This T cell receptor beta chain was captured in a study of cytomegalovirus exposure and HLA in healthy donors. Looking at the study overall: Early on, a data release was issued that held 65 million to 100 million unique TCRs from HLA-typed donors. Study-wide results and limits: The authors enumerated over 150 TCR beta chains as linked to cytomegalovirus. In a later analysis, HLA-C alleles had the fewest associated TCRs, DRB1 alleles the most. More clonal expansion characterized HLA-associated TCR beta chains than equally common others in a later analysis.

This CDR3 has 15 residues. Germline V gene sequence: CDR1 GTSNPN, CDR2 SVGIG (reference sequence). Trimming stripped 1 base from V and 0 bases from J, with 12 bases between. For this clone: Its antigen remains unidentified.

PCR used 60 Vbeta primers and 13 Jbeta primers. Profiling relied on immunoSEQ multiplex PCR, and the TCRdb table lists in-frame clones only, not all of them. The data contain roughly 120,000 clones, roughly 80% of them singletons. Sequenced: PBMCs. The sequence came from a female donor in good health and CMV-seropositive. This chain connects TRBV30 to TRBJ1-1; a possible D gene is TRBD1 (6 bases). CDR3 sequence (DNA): TGTGCCTGGAGTGCCAAGGGGGGGTTGAACACTGAAGCTTTCTTT. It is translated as CAWSAKGGLNTEAFF.